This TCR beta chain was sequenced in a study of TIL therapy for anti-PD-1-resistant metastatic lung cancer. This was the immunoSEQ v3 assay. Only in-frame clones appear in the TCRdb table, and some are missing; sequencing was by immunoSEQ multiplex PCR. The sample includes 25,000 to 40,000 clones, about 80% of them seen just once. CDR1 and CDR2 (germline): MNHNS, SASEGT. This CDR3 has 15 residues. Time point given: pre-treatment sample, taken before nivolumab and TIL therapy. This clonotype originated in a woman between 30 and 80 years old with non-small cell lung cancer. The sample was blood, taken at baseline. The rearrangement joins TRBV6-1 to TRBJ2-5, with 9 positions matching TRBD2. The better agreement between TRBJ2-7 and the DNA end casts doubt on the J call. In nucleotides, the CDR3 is TGTGCCAGCAGAGACGGACTAGCGCACTCCTACGAGCAGTACTTC. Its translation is CASRDGLAHSYEQYF.